This passage covers 2 T cell receptor beta chains from one sample sequenced in a study of shared clonotypes between healthy human individuals. Clones were sequenced by immunoSEQ multiplex PCR, and TCRdb holds only the in-frame ones, with some missing. The table lists about 2,500,000 clones, roughly nine tenths of them singletons. The sequenced sample was naive CD4+ T cells sorted from blood. As for subset: CD45RA+ positively selected. These receptors all stem from a man aged 18 to 30 in good health.

The gene calls are TRBV10-3 and TRBJ1-3; D unclear. V lost 4 bases and J 1 base, leaving 5 bases between the germline ends. Germline CDR1 ENHRY, CDR2 SYGVKD. The CDR3 covers 13 residues. CDR3 in DNA: TGTGCCATCAGTGGAAGTTCTGGAAACACCATATATTTT. As protein: CAISGSSGNTIYF.

The V call is TRBV21-1, the J call TRBJ2-7; TRBD2, the table's D call, was not compared with the DNA. TRBV21-1 is a known pseudogene. CDR3 size: 8 residues. CDR3 sequence: CASSNLYF. The CDR3, as DNA: TGTGCCAGCAGCAATCTGTACTTC.